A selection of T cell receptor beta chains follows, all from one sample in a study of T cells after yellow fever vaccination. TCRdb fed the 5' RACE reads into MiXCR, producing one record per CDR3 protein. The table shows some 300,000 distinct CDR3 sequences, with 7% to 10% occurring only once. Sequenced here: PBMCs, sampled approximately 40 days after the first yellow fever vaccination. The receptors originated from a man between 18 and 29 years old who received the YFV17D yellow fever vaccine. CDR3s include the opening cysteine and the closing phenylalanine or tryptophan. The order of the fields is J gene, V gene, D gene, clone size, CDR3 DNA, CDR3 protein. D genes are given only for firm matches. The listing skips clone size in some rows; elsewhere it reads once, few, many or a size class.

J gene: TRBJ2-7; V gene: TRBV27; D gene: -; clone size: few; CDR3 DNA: TGTGCCAGCAGTTTATCGTTCAGGGGTGGCTACGAGCAGTACTTC; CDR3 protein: CASSLSFRGGYEQYF
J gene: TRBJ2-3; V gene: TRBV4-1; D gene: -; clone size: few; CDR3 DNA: TGCGCCAGCAGCCAAGGTCAGCGACGCACAGATACGCAGTATTTT; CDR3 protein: CASSQGQRRTDTQYF
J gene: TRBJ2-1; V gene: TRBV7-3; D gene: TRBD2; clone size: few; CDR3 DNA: TGTGCCAGCAGCTATAAAGGAGTAGGCGGGGGAGAGCAGTTCTTC; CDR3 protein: CASSYKGVGGGEQFF
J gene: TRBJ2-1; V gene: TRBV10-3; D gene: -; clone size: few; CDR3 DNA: TGTGCCACAAGGGAAGCGGCATACAATGAGCAGTTCTTC; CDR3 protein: CATREAAYNEQFF
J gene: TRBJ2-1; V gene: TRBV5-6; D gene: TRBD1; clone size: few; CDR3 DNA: TGTGCCAGCAGCCCGTTGCGGTTGACAGGGAACAATGAGCAGTTCTTC; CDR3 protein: CASSPLRLTGNNEQFF
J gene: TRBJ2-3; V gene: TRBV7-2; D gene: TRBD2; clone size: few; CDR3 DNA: TGTGCCAGCAGCTTAAGCGGGGGGGTCGATACGCAGTATTTT; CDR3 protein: CASSLSGGVDTQYF
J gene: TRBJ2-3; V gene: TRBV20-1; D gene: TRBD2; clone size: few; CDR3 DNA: TGCTGTGCTAGACCGCTACTAGCGGGGGGCCCAGATACGCAGTATTTT; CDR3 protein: CCARPLLAGGPDTQYF
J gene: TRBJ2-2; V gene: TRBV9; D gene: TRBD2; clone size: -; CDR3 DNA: TGTGCCAGCAGCGTCTCTAGCGGGGACTCTGGCGGTGAGCTGTTTTTT; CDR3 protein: CASSVSSGDSGGELFF
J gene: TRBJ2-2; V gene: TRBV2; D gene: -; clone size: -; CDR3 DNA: TGTGCCAGCAGTGAGGGTATCACCGGGGAGCTGTTTTTT; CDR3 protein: CASSEGITGELFF
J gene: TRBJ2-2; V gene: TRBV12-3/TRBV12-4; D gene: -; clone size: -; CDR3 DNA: TGTGCCAGCACCTTGGGGGGCCCGAACACCGGGGAGCTGTTTTTT; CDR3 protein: CASTLGGPNTGELFF
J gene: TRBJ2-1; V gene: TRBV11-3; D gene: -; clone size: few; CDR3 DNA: TGTGCCAGCAGCTCCGGAGGGAGCAGAAAACCCAATGAGCAGTTCTTC; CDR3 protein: CASSSGGSRKPNEQFF
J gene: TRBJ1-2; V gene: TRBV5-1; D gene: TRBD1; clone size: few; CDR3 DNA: TGCGCCAGCAGCACCACAACCGGGACAGTAAATGGCTACACCTTC; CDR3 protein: CASSTTTGTVNGYTF
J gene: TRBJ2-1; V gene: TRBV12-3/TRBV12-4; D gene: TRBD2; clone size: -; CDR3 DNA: TGTGCCAGCAGTCCTATAGCGGGGGGGCTTCAGAATGAGCAGTTCTTC; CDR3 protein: CASSPIAGGLQNEQFF
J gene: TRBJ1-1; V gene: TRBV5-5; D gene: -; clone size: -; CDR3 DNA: TGTATCGACCGCAGGGACCTGGCGAACACTGAAGCTTTCTTT; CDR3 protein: CIDRRDLANTEAFF
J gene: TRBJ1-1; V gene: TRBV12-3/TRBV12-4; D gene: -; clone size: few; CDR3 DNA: TGTGCCAGCAGCCATTTCACTGCTGAAGCTTTCTTT; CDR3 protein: CASSHFTAEAFF
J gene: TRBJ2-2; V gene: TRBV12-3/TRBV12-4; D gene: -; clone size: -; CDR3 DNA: TGTGCCAGCAGTTTGTTAGAGTCCGGGGAGCTGTTTTTT; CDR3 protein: CASSLLESGELFF
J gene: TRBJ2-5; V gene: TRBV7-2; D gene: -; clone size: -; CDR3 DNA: TGTGCCAGCGGCCATTCCCGCGGTAAAGAGACCCAGTACTTC; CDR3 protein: CASGHSRGKETQYF
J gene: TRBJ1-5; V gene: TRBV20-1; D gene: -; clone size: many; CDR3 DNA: TGCAGTGCTCCCACCGGGGGGAATAGCAATCAGCCCCAGCATTTT; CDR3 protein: CSAPTGGNSNQPQHF
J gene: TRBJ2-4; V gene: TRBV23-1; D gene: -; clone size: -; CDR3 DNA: TGCGCCAGCAGTCAATCGGCAGACGCAGCCAAAAACATTCAGTACTTC; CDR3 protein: CASSQSADAAKNIQYF
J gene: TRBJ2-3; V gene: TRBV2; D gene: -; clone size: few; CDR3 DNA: TGTGCCAGCAGCCCCGCGGGGTGGAAAGATACGCAGTATTTT; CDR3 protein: CASSPAGWKDTQYF
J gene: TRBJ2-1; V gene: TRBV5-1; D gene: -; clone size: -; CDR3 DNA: TGCGCCAGCATCGATGAGTACAATGAGCAGTTCTTC; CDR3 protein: CASIDEYNEQFF
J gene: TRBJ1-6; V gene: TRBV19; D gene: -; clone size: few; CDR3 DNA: TGTGCCAGTAGTATAGATCCGGCAGGGAGAGGATCACCCCTCCACTTT; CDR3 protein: CASSIDPAGRGSPLHF
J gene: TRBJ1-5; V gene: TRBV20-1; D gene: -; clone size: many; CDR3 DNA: TGCAGTGCTAGATCAGGGAATCAGCCCCAGCATTTT; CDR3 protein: CSARSGNQPQHF
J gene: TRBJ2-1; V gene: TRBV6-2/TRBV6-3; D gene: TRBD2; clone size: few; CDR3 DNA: TGTGCCAGCACCAACCGGGGGGGGGTCCTCAGGAATGAGCAGTTCTTC; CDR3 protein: CASTNRGGVLRNEQFF
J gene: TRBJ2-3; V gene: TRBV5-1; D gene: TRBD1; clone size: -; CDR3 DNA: TGCGCCAGCAGCTGGGGACAGACTAGCACAGATACGCAGTATTTT; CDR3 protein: CASSWGQTSTDTQYF
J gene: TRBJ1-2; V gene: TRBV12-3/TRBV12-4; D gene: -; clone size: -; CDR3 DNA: TGTGCCAGCAGTTTGTTAGGCAGGGCGTCTTTCGGCTACACCTTC; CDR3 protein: CASSLLGRASFGYTF
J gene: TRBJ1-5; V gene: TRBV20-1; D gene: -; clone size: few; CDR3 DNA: TGCAGTGCCATCCAGGGTCCTTATAGCAATCAGCCCCAGCATTTT; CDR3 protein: CSAIQGPYSNQPQHF
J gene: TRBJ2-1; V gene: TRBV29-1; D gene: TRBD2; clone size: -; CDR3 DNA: TGCAGCGTTCCCTCAGGCGGGGGGCTCACCTACAATGAGCAGTTCTTC; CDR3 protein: CSVPSGGGLTYNEQFF
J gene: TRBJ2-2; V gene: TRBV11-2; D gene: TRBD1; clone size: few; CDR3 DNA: TGTGCCAGCAGCTCGACGACAGGGGGAACCGGGGAGCTGTTTTTT; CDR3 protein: CASSSTTGGTGELFF
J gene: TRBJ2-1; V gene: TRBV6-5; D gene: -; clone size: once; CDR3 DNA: TGTGCCAGCAGTTTGAGAGGCGTCAATGAGCAGTTCTTC; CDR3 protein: CASSLRGVNEQFF
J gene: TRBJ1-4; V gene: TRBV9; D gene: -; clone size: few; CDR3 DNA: TGTGCCAGCAGCGTGAACAATGAAAAACTGTTTTTT; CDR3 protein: CASSVNNEKLFF
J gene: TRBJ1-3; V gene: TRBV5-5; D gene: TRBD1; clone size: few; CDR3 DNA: TGTGCCAGCAGCGGGGGACAGGTGAACTCTGGAAACACCATATATTTT; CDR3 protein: CASSGGQVNSGNTIYF
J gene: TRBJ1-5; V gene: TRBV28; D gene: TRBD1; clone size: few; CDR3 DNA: TGTGCCAGCAGATGGGACAGGGTGTCGCATCAGCCCCAGCATTTT; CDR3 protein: CASRWDRVSHQPQHF
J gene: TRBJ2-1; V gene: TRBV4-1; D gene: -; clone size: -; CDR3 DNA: TGCGCCAGCAGCCGGACTGGGAGCTCCTACAATGAGCAGTTCTTC; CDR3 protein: CASSRTGSSYNEQFF
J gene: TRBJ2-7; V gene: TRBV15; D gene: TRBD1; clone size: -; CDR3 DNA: TGTGCCACCAGCAGAGCAAGTTTATATAGCCCGGGACAGGGGTCCTACGAGCAGTACTTC; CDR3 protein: CATSRASLYSPGQGSYEQYF
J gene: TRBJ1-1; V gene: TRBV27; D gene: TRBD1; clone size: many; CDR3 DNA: TGTGCCAGCAGTTCTTGGACAGGGAGCACTGAAGCTTTCTTT; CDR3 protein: CASSSWTGSTEAFF
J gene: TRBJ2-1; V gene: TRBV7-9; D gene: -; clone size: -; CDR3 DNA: TGTGCCAGCAGCTTAGTCCGGGTGGGGAAGGACAATGAGCAGTTCTTC; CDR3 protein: CASSLVRVGKDNEQFF
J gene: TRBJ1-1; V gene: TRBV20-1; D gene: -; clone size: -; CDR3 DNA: TGCAGTGCTAGCCTGAACACTGAAGCTTTCTTT; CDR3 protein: CSASLNTEAFF
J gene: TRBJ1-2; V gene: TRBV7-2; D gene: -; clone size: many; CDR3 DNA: TGTGCCAGCAGCTTGTACAGGGATGGCTACACCTTC; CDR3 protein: CASSLYRDGYTF
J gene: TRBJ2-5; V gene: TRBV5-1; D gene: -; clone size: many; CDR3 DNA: TGCGCCAGCAGCTTGCACCAAGAGACCCAGTACTTC; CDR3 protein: CASSLHQETQYF
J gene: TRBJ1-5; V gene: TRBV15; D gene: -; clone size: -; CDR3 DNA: TGTGCCACCAGCAGGGGGGGCGCTTCCAATCAGCCCCAGCATTTT; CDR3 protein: CATSRGGASNQPQHF
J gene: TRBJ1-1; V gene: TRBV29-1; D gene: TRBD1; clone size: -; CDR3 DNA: TGCAGCGCTGGGGGGCGGACAGGGGGTGAAGCTTTCTTT; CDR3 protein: CSAGGRTGGEAFF
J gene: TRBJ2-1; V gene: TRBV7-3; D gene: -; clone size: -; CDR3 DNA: TGTGCCAGCAGCAGCCTGGGGGGGGGCGCTGAGCAGTTCTTC; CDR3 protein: CASSSLGGGAEQFF
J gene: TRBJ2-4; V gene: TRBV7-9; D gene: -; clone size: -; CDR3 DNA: TGTGCCAGCAGCTCCCGGGACGCGACTTATATTCAGTACTTC; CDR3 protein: CASSSRDATYIQYF
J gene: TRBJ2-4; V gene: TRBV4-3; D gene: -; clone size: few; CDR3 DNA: TGCGCCAGCAGCCAGTACTGGGACACTTATCCCAAAAACATTCAGTACTTC; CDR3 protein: CASSQYWDTYPKNIQYF
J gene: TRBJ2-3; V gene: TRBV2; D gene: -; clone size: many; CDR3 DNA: TGTGCCAGCAGTATGGCCAGCGAGGCAGATACGCAGTATTTT; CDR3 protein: CASSMASEADTQYF